This T cell receptor beta chain was recorded in a study of OX40 agonist ivuxolimab in advanced cancers. Study-level background: Ivuxolimab, which is an agonistic anti-OX40 (CD134) antibody, was administered to the patients. Broader study findings: Partial responders at 0.1-3.0 mg/kg had among the lowest clonal expansion. On average, CD8+ T cells had more expanded clones than CD4+.

Concerning this clone: Its antigen is not identified.

Some clones are missing from TCRdb's copy, which holds only in-frame ones; the method was immunoSEQ multiplex PCR. The repertoire holds 98,000 or so clones, with roughly nine tenths as singletons. The specimen comprised CD4+ or CD8+ T cells sorted from blood, sampled in a trial of the OX40 agonist ivuxolimab. The receptor's source is an adult with an advanced solid tumor such as melanoma, head and neck, liver or kidney cancer.

This chain's CDR3 is CASRPQGTPEAFF. CDR3 bases: TGTGCCAGCAGACCACAGGGTACCCCTGAAGCTTTCTTT. The J gene is TRBJ1-1, the V gene TRBV6-1; tentative D call: TRBD1 (6 bases). Germline-derived CDR1 and CDR2 are MNHNS and SASEGT. The CDR3 consists of 13 residues. V dropped 6 bases and J dropped 6 bases, with 14 bases sitting between them.